Below are 18 T cell receptor beta chains sequenced from a single sample in a study of cytomegalovirus exposure and HLA in healthy donors. PCR involved 60 Vbeta and 13 Jbeta primers. Sequenced by immunoSEQ multiplex PCR; TCRdb stores in-frame clones only, minus some. The sample shows around 140,000 clones, less than 90% of them seen only once. The source material was PBMCs. These receptors were collected from a man aged 35-49 years in good health and CMV-seronegative.

The chain links TRBV30 to TRBJ1-4, with D perhaps matching TRBD1 (5 bases). Germline V gene data show CDR1 as GTSNPN and CDR2 as SVGIG (reference sequence). V was pared by 4 bases and J by 2 bases, with 20 bases between. This CDR3 is 17 amino acids long. CDR3 sequence reads: CAWTPGIGGSTNEKLFF. CDR3 DNA sequence: TGTGCCTGGACCCCGGGGATTGGGGGGTCGACTAATGAAAAACTGTTTTTT.

This chain connects TRBV6-6 to TRBJ1-6; D unresolved. With 2 bases removed from V and 7 bases from J, the gap between germline ends came to 9 bases. The CDR3 length is 14 residues. Germline V gene sequence: CDR1 MNHNY, CDR2 SVGAGI (reference sequence). The CDR3 region has the DNA TGTGCCAGCAGTTACGCGGGAACGAATTCACCCCTCCACTTT. This translates into CASSYAGTNSPLHF.

The genes are TRBV7-8 and TRBJ1-5; 7 positions agree with TRBD1. Germline V CDR1 and CDR2: SGHVS, FQNEAQ. CDR3 length: 17 amino acids. The trim removed 5 bases at V and 0 bases at J, leaving 10 bases unmatched. The CDR3 region has the DNA TGTGCCAGCAGCCCTAGTGGGACAGTTTATAGCAATCAGCCCCAGCATTTT. Amino acid sequence: CASSPSGTVYSNQPQHF.

The CDR3 region is CASSIRGQNTQYF. CDR3 DNA sequence: TGTGCCAGTAGTATTAGGGGACAAAATACGCAGTATTTT. This chain uses TRBV19 with TRBJ2-3; a possible D gene is TRBD1 (6 bases). V lost 3 bases and J lost 7, with 11 bases in between. The CDR3 extends over 13 amino acids. In germline, CDR1 is LNHDA, CDR2 SQIVND (reference sequence). The variable domain in full, with the rest retrieved from reference TRBV19 and TRBJ2-3, is DGGITQSPKYLFRKEGQNVTLSCEQNLNHDAMYWYRQDPGQGLRLIYYSQIVNDFQKGDIAEGYSVSREKKESFPLTVTSAQKNPTAFYLCASSIRGQNTQYFGPGTRLTVL.

The chain has TRBV28 and TRBJ2-6, with 7 nucleotides matching TRBD2. After removal of 4 bases from V and 4 bases from J, the junction contained 7 bases not matched to a gene. The CDR3 is 16 residues long. Germline V lookup: CDR1 MDHEN, CDR2 SYDVKM. Here the CDR3 DNA reads TGTGCCAGCAGTTCACCGGGGGGAGCAGGGGCCAACGTCCTGACTTTC. Protein: CASSSPGGAGANVLTF.

The rearrangement joins TRBV29-1 to TRBJ2-3; a weak D match, TRBD1 (5 bases). Germline CDR1 is SQVTM and CDR2 is ANQGSEA. The CDR3 loop spans 12 amino acids. The CDR3 spells CRAGQGTDTQYF. The CDR3 region has the DNA TGCAGGGCCGGGCAGGGTACAGATACGCAGTATTTT.

V usage is TRBV6-6 and J usage is TRBJ2-1; 9 bases match TRBD2. The CDR3 sequence is 15 residues long. With 2 bases clipped from V and 4 bases from J, the junction kept 3 bases outside the gene matches. The V gene's germline CDR1 is MNHNY and CDR2 SVGAGI (reference sequence). The DNA for the CDR3 is TGTGCCAGCAGTTACGGCGGGGGGGCTTACAATGAGCAGTTCTTC. As protein: CASSYGGGAYNEQFF.

V and J are TRBV2 and TRBJ2-3; 7 positions agree with TRBD1. The germline V gene encodes CDR1 SNHLY and CDR2 FYNNEI. The trim removed 7 bases at V and 2 bases at J, leaving 6 bases unmatched. This CDR3 region has 14 residues. The CDR3 DNA sequence: TGTGCCAGCAATTGGGACAGCACCACAGATACGCAGTATTTT. The encoded protein is CASNWDSTTDTQYF.

The genes are TRBV5-1 and TRBJ2-1; TRBD2 matches 8 bases. The germline V gene encodes CDR1 SGHRS and CDR2 YFSETQ. After removal of 4 bases from V and 8 bases from J, the junction contained 11 bases not matched to a gene. This CDR3 is built from 15 residues. CDR3 in DNA: TGCGCCAGCAGCCCATTAGCGGGAACATCCTATGAGCAGTTCTTC. Translating it yields CASSPLAGTSYEQFF.

This chain joins TRBV4-2 and TRBJ2-2; 8 nucleotides match TRBD2. CDR3 length: 18 amino acids. Germline values: CDR1 LGHNA, CDR2 YNFKEQ. Germline trimming cut 4 bases from V and 3 bases from J; bases unmatched to any gene: 13. The CDR3 loop reads CASSRRVVSGTYTGELFF. For the CDR3, the DNA is TGTGCCAGCAGCCGACGGGTCGTTAGCGGGACGTACACCGGGGAGCTGTTTTTT.

The genes are TRBV6-5 and TRBJ1-5, with D possibly matching TRBD1 (6 bases). V was shortened by 3 bases and J by 6 bases, with 15 bases between the two germline ends. From germline, CDR1 is MNHEY and CDR2 SVGAGI. This CDR3 has 15 residues. The CDR3 here is CASSYRGGLGQPQHF. The CDR3 DNA sequence: TGTGCCAGCAGTTATCGGGGGGGGCTCGGTCAGCCCCAGCATTTT.

The J gene is TRBJ2-1, the V gene TRBV7-3; possibly TRBD2 for D (5 bases). Germline V gives CDR1 SGHTA, CDR2 FQGTGA. Deletions cut 4 bases from V and 4 bases from J, with 11 bases between. The CDR3 totals 14 residues. CDR3 protein: CASSSGIAYNEQFF. CDR3 nucleotide sequence: TGTGCCAGCAGCTCCGGGATCGCATACAATGAGCAGTTCTTC. Drawing the rest from reference TRBV7-3 and TRBJ2-1, the complete variable domain is GAGVSQTPSNKVTEKGKYVELRCDPISGHTALYWYRQSLGQGPEFLIYFQGTGAADDSGLPNDRFFAVRPEGSVSTLKIQRTERGDSAVYLCASSSGIAYNEQFFGPGTRLTVL.

The rearrangement uses TRBV14 and TRBJ1-2, with no clear D. Per germline, CDR1 SGHDN and CDR2 FVKESK. Trimming removed 3 bases at V and 3 bases at J, with 14 bases between. The CDR3 is 15 amino acids. The CDR3 protein is CASSQREVIDYGYTF. Written as DNA, the CDR3 is TGTGCCAGCAGCCAGCGAGAGGTCATCGACTATGGCTACACCTTC.

This chain uses TRBV29-1 with TRBJ2-7; 12 bases are shared with TRBD2. The CDR3 is 14 residues long. The germline CDR1 and CDR2 sequences are SQVTM and ANQGSEA. Unmatched junction bases numbered 4, after V lost 3 bases and J lost 4 bases. The CDR3 spells CSVETSGSGYEQYF. CDR3 DNA sequence: TGCAGCGTTGAGACTAGCGGGAGCGGGTACGAGCAGTACTTC.

This clone was detected once. In DNA, the CDR3 is TGTGCCATCAGCAGCGGCGGGAGTGAGACCCAGTACTTC. This encodes CAISSGGSETQYF. The V and J genes are TRBV10-3 and TRBJ2-5; 7 nucleotides match TRBD2. The CDR3 sequence is 13 residues long. Looked up from germline, CDR1 is ENHRY and CDR2 is SYGVKD. The junction had 6 bases not matched to a gene; V was cut back by 6 bases and J by 5 bases.

The rearrangement links TRBV7-6 to TRBJ1-3; 8 bases agree with TRBD1. This CDR3 contains 15 residues. Germline V gives CDR1 SGHVS, CDR2 FNYEAQ. Losses at the gene ends were 7 bases for V and 0 bases for J; bases not matched to a gene: 5. DNA of the CDR3: TGTGCCAGCAAACTGACAGGGGCCTCTGGAAACACCATATATTTT. Its protein is CASKLTGASGNTIYF. Full variable domain (rest looked up from reference TRBV7-6 and TRBJ1-3): GAGVSQSPRYKVTKRGQDVALRCDPISGHVSLYWYRQALGQGPEFLTYFNYEAQQDKSGLPNDRFSAERPEGSISTLTIQRTEQRDSAMYRCASKLTGASGNTIYFGEGSWLTVV.

This clone has only a few counts. This sequence joins TRBV7-3 and TRBJ2-1, with 7 bases that match TRBD1. The CDR3 consists of 14 residues. Losses at the gene ends were 5 bases for V and 6 bases for J; bases not matched to a gene: 7. CDR1 and CDR2 from the germline V gene are SGHTA and FQGTGA. CDR3 sequence (DNA): TGTGCCAGCAGCCTTCGACAGGGTATCAATGAGCAGTTCTTC. Translated, it gives CASSLRQGINEQFF.

A single count supports this clone. This sequence joins TRBV18 and TRBJ1-3; TRBD1 matches at 8 bases. Germline CDR1 KGHSH, CDR2 LQKENI. Trimming at V came to 6 bases and at J to 6 bases, leaving 10 bases not matched to a gene. This CDR3 region has 15 residues. As DNA, the CDR3 is TGTGCCAGCTCCCCGGGGACAGGTGTGGCAAACACCATATATTTT. It codes for CASSPGTGVANTIYF. Combining the CDR3 with reference TRBV18 and TRBJ1-3 gives the whole variable domain NAGVMQNPRHLVRRRGQEARLRCSPMKGHSHVYWYRQLPEEGLKFMVYLQKENIIDESGMPKERFSAEFPKEGPSILRIQQVVRGDSAAYFCASSPGTGVANTIYFGEGSWLTVV.